These 9 T cell receptor beta chains were all obtained from the same sample, sequenced in a study of T-cell memory formation after mild COVID-19. Each CDR3 protein gets one entry after TCRdb re-called the 5' RACE reads with MiXCR. The sample gives 190,000 or so distinct CDR3 sequences, about 10% of which show up once; 2.5% to 3.5% is in the top ten. Sequenced input: PBMCs or a T cell subset sorted from them (not recorded which). The source is a man younger than 35 who had mild COVID-19 (a few samples of this study predate the infection). Cell type and time point are not known.

V gene TRBV12-3 or TRBV12-4 combines with J gene TRBJ2-2; D possibly corresponds to TRBD1 (5 bases). V was trimmed by 6 bases and J by 0 bases, leaving 14 bases between them. CDR3 length: 16 residues. CDR3 bases: TGTGCCAGCAGGCCCCCCCGACAGACGAACACCGGGGAGCTGTTTTTT. This encodes CASRPPRQTNTGELFF.

In DNA, the CDR3 is TGCGCCAGCAGCTCCCGCTACCGCACAGATACGCAGTATTTT. Translating it yields CASSSRYRTDTQYF. The chain links TRBV5-1 to TRBJ2-3; no clear D. This CDR3 is 14 amino acids long. The germline V gene encodes CDR1 SGHRS and CDR2 YFSETQ. V lost 3 bases and J lost 1, with 9 bases in between.

This clonotype was seen only a few times. V usage is TRBV5-4 and J usage is TRBJ2-1; the D is unclear. CDR1 is SGHNT and CDR2 is YYREEE in the germline V gene (reference sequence). The CDR3 is made up of 13 amino acids. Trimming removed 3 bases from V and 10 bases from J, with 14 bases in between. Here the CDR3 reads CASSSGWLWEQFF. The DNA of the CDR3 is TGTGCCAGCAGCTCCGGGTGGCTTTGGGAGCAGTTCTTC.

This clonotype was detected only a few times. The chain combines TRBV19 with TRBJ2-1; a weak D match, TRBD2 (6 bases). V dropped 3 bases and J dropped 0 bases, with 12 bases sitting between them. This CDR3 is built from 16 residues. CDR1 and CDR2 from the germline V gene are LNHDA and SQIVND (reference sequence). CDR3 region: CASSIRAGYSYNEQFF. The CDR3 DNA sequence: TGTGCCAGTAGTATTCGCGCGGGATACTCCTACAATGAGCAGTTCTTC.

This clonotype came up a few times. V is TRBV5-1 and J is TRBJ1-6; 9 nucleotides agree with TRBD1. V lost 0 bases, J lost 10 bases, and 5 bases stayed unmatched. CDR3 length: 15 amino acids. Per the germline V gene, CDR1 is SGHRS and CDR2 is YFSETQ. For the CDR3, the DNA is TGCGCCAGCAGCTTGGGAGGGACAGGGCGCTCACCCCTCCACTTT. The encoded protein is CASSLGGTGRSPLHF.

The CDR3 is CATRDRSETQYF. The CDR3 DNA sequence: TGTGCCACCCGGGACAGATCAGAGACCCAGTACTTC. V usage is TRBV7-6 and J usage is TRBJ2-5, with TRBD1 matching 7 bases. The CDR3 has 12 amino acids. CDR1 is SGHVS, CDR2 FNYEAQ, per germline. V shed 10 bases and J 4 bases; nucleotides not matched to a gene: 6.

This clonotype occurred a few times. The genes are TRBV7-9 and TRBJ2-4, with D perhaps given as TRBD1 or TRBD2 (5 bases each). Per germline, CDR1 SEHNR and CDR2 FQNEAQ (reference sequence). V was cut by 5 bases and J by 7 bases, with 27 bases left in between. The CDR3 is 18 amino acids. In nucleotides, the CDR3 is TGTGCCAGCAGCACATACCGGGACCTAACATCCCTCCACAACATTCAGTACTTC. This codes for CASSTYRDLTSLHNIQYF.

This chain links TRBV19 with TRBJ2-2; 9 nucleotides agree with TRBD1. V shed 4 bases, J shed 6 bases, and the junction held 6 bases outside the gene matches. The germline CDR1 and CDR2 sequences are LNHDA and SQIVND (reference sequence). The CDR3 loop spans 15 amino acids. CDR3 region: CASSTQGAPPGELFF. The CDR3 nucleotides are TGTGCCAGTAGTACACAGGGGGCGCCTCCCGGGGAGCTGTTTTTT.

The chain recombines TRBV19 with TRBJ2-2; 8 bases are a match to TRBD2. The V gene's germline CDR1 is LNHDA and CDR2 SQIVND (reference sequence). The V gene end was trimmed by 8 bases and the J gene end by 7 bases; junction bases not matched to a gene: 6. The CDR3 totals 13 residues. The DNA of the CDR3 is TGTGCCAGTGCGGGGGGCCAGGGCGGGGAGCTGTTTTTT. The encoded protein is CASAGGQGGELFF.